Detailed here is one T cell receptor (beta chain). Its cognate antigen is unknown. TCRdb analysed the reads with MiXCR anew, one entry per CDR3 protein. The top ten hold around a sixth of the sample, which has about 480,000 distinct CDR3 sequences, roughly 34% seen once. The data belong to a study of T cell repertoires in cytomegalovirus infection. Trimming shortened V by 2 bases and J by 4 bases, and 11 bases separated the two germline ends. CDR1 is MNHNS, CDR2 SASEGT, per germline. The CDR3 runs to 14 residues. Sample: cultured PBMCs, taken from culture after CMV antigen stimulation. The TCR comes from a human donor in good health (CMV status not recorded). Some clones in this sample may be carry-over from other donors' samples. This chain links TRBV6-1 with TRBJ2-5; D is uncertain. DNA of the CDR3: TGTGCCAGCAGTGAAAATAGGTCCCCAGAGACCCAGTACTTC. This sequence encodes CASSENRSPETQYF.